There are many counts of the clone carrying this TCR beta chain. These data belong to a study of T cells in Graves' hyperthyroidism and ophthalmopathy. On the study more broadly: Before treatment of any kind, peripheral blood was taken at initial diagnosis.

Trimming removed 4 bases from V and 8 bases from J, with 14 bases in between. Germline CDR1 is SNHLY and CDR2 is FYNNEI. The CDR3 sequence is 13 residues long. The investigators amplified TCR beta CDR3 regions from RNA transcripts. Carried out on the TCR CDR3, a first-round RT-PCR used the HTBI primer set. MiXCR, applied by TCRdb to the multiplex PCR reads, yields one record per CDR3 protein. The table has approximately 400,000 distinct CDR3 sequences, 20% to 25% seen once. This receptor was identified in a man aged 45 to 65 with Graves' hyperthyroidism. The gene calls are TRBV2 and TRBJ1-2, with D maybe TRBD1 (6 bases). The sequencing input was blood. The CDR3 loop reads CASSGDSGAGYTF. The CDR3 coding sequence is TGTGCCAGCAGTGGGGATTCGGGGGCGGGCTACACCTTC.